This T cell receptor (beta chain) came from a study of T cell repertoires in cytomegalovirus infection. Turning to the study itself: From public TCR beta signatures came an indication of both CMV infection and matching HLA type.

The CDR3 has 16 amino acids. V gave up 6 bases and J gave up 2 bases; unmatched junction bases: 9. Germline assignment: CDR1 MDHEN and CDR2 SYDVKM. TCRdb independently ran MiXCR on the reads; one entry per CDR3 protein. Of 250,000 to 300,000 distinct CDR3 sequences listed, around 25% are singletons. Specimen: PBMCs. V and J are TRBV28 and TRBJ2-7, with 11 positions matching TRBD2. This sequence was found in a human donor in good health (CMV status not recorded). Some clones in this sample may be carry-over from other donors' samples. The CDR3 DNA follows: TGTGCCAGCAGCTCCGTCGGGACTAGCGGAGCCTACGAGCAGTACTTC. It codes for CASSSVGTSGAYEQYF.